A selection of T cell receptor beta chains follows, all from one sample in a study of metastatic and nonmetastatic thyroid tumors. TCRdb reassembled clones from the PCR reads with MiXCR. The sample lists some 41,000 clones, around 2.9% occurring once. Sequenced input: blood. The source is a female donor with papillary thyroid cancer or a benign thyroid nodule (not recorded which). Some clones in this sample may be carry-over from other donors' samples. Both conserved end residues are part of each CDR3. D genes are given only for firm matches. Clone size is not always given. Where it is, it says once, few, many or a class for expanded clones.

>NA|TRBJ2-1|TRBD2|TRBV24-1
TGTGCCACCAGTGTAGCGGGGGGCCACGACAATGAGCAGTTCTTC
CATSVAGGHDNEQFF
>few|TRBJ2-1|NA|TRBV20-1
TGCAGTGCTAGAGATCAGCAGGGACCCACCGGCTACAATGAGCAGTTCTTC
CSARDQQGPTGYNEQFF
>few|TRBJ2-5|NA|TRBV6-2/TRBV6-3
TGTGCCAGCAGTTACATAAACCCCCAAGAGACCCAGTACTTC
CASSYINPQETQYF
>many|TRBJ2-1|TRBD2|TRBV4-1
TGCGCCAGCAGCCGAGGACTAGCGGGAGGTTACAATGAGCAGTTCTTC
CASSRGLAGGYNEQFF
>medium-sized|TRBJ2-3|NA|TRBV27
TGTGCCAGCAGTTCGTACGGGGATACGCAGTATTTT
CASSSYGDTQYF
>few|TRBJ1-5|TRBD1|TRBV7-9
TGTGCCAGCACCCCGCCGAGGGGGCCCCATCATTTT
CASTPPRGPHHF
>few|TRBJ1-3|TRBD1|TRBV7-2
TGTGCCAGCATTCCGACAGGGGAAAACACCATATATTTT
CASIPTGENTIYF
>few|TRBJ2-7|NA|TRBV6-1
TGTGCCAGCTCAACGGCGGAAAGGTACGAGCAGTACTTC
CASSTAERYEQYF
>few|TRBJ1-1|TRBD1|TRBV6-1
TGTGCCAGCAGTAGGACAGGGTTCGCTGAAGCTTTCTTT
CASSRTGFAEAFF
>NA|TRBJ2-3|NA|TRBV6-2/TRBV6-3
TGTGCCAGCAGTTACGGGTTAGATACGCAGTATTTT
CASSYGLDTQYF
>medium-sized|TRBJ2-2|NA|TRBV20-1
TGCAGTGCTAGAAACCGACAGAAAAACACCGGGGAGCTGTTTTTT
CSARNRQKNTGELFF
>many|TRBJ2-3|NA|TRBV13
TGTGCCAGCAGGGCTTATTCAGATACGCAGTATTTT
CASRAYSDTQYF
>medium-sized|TRBJ1-5|NA|TRBV20-1
TGCAGTGCTGCGTGGACTGGGCTTAAGATTAACGCACATTTAAATCAGCCCCAGCATTTT
CSAAWTGLKINAHLNQPQHF
>NA|TRBJ1-4|TRBD1|TRBV5-1
TGCGCCAGCAGATCTGGGACAGGGGGCCAGGGAGGTGAAAAACTGTTTTTT
CASRSGTGGQGGEKLFF
>many|TRBJ2-7|TRBD1|TRBV18
TGTGCCAGCCAAAAACGACAGGGGGCAAACTACGAGCAGTACTTC
CASQKRQGANYEQYF
>few|TRBJ2-1|NA|TRBV28
TGTGCCAGCCAAGACGGGTACTCCTACAATGAGCAGTTCTTC
CASQDGYSYNEQFF
>NA|TRBJ2-1|TRBD1|TRBV6-4
TGTGCCAGCAGTGACTCGACAGGGGGCAATGAGCAGTTCTTC
CASSDSTGGNEQFF
>NA|TRBJ1-2|TRBD1|TRBV12-3/TRBV12-4
TGTGCCAGCAGCCTCAGTCGACAGGGGGCAGTGGGCTACACCTTC
CASSLSRQGAVGYTF
>many|TRBJ2-2|NA|TRBV18
TGTGCCAGCTCACCACAGGCCCAATCGAGCACCGGGGAGCTGTTTTTT
CASSPQAQSSTGELFF
>many|TRBJ2-7|TRBD2|TRBV11-2
TGTGCCAGCAGCTTAAACGGCGGGACTAGCGGGAGCTCCTACGAGCAGTACTTC
CASSLNGGTSGSSYEQYF
>NA|TRBJ1-4|NA|TRBV2
TGTGCCAGCACGAAGGATTGGAATGAAAAACTGTTTTTT
CASTKDWNEKLFF
>many|TRBJ2-5|TRBD2|TRBV9
TGTGCCAGCAGCCCAGGAGCGGGAGGGGTTGTGGGGACCCAGTACTTC
CASSPGAGGVVGTQYF
>many|TRBJ1-5|NA|TRBV12-3/TRBV12-4
TGTGCCAGCAGTCGACACGGGCCTGGGGTTCAGCCCCAGCATTTT
CASSRHGPGVQPQHF
>NA|TRBJ2-3|NA|TRBV24-1
TGTGTCACCAGTGATTTGAGGTCCGGAGGAACAGATACGCAGTATTTT
CVTSDLRSGGTDTQYF
>few|TRBJ2-7|TRBD2|TRBV6-2/TRBV6-3
TGTGCCAGCAGCTCAGGCGGGGGGCCCTACGAGCAGTACTTC
CASSSGGGPYEQYF
>NA|TRBJ2-3|NA|TRBV24-1
TGTGCCACCAGTGATACAGCGGGAGATACGCAGTATTTT
CATSDTAGDTQYF
>many|TRBJ2-2|TRBD1|TRBV6-1
TGTGCCAGCAGTTACCAGACAGGGGGCACCGGGGAGCTGTTTTTT
CASSYQTGGTGELFF
>many|TRBJ1-3|TRBD1|TRBV13
TGTGCCAGCAGCGTCAGACAGGGGAGACTCTCTGGAAACACCATATATTTT
CASSVRQGRLSGNTIYF
>many|TRBJ2-7|NA|TRBV18
TGTGCCAGCTCACAAATCAGTTCCGGGACACAGACCTACGAGCAGTACTTC
CASSQISSGTQTYEQYF
>many|TRBJ2-3|TRBD2|TRBV28
TGCGCCAGCAGTTCCAACGGACTAGCGCTAGATACGCAGTATTTT
CASSSNGLALDTQYF
>few|TRBJ2-6|TRBD2|TRBV7-9
TGTGCCAGCAGCTTGAGCGGGAGTTCCGCCGGGGCCAACGTCCTTACTTTC
CASSLSGSSAGANVLTF
>many|TRBJ2-7|TRBD2|TRBV20-1
TGCAGTGCTAGAGGGGTGGGGACTAGCTTCTCCGAGCAGTACTTC
CSARGVGTSFSEQYF
>NA|TRBJ1-1|NA|TRBV7-9
TGTGCCAGCAGCTTAACCCCGAGAGTGGACACTGAAGCTTTCTTT
CASSLTPRVDTEAFF
>NA|TRBJ2-1|NA|TRBV28
TGTGCCAGCAGAAGAGGGTACAATGAGCAGTTCTTC
CASRRGYNEQFF
>many|TRBJ1-6|NA|TRBV6-5
TGTGCCAGCAGTTACTCGGGAGGGGCCAATTCACCCCTCCACTTT
CASSYSGGANSPLHF
>many|TRBJ2-1|NA|TRBV7-9
TGTGCCAGCAGCCACCTACTAAAAAATGAGCAGTTCTTC
CASSHLLKNEQFF
>many|TRBJ1-2|NA|TRBV25-1
TGTGCCAGCAAAGGGAAGGGCTATGGCTACACCTTC
CASKGKGYGYTF
>few|TRBJ2-3|TRBD2|TRBV11-2
TGTGCCAGCAGCTTAGGGGGAGGGCCTGGTACGCAGTATTTT
CASSLGGGPGTQYF
>many|TRBJ2-1|TRBD2|TRBV6-2/TRBV6-3
TGTGCCAGCAGGTCGGGACTAGGTGGTAATGAGCAGTTCTTC
CASRSGLGGNEQFF
>many|TRBJ1-1|NA|TRBV12-3/TRBV12-4
TGTGCCAGCAGTTTAGGGTCAGCACCTAGTGAAGCTTTCTTT
CASSLGSAPSEAFF
>many|TRBJ2-1|TRBD2|TRBV20-1
TGCAGTGCTAGTTTTGGACTAGGCTACAATGAGCAGTTCTTC
CSASFGLGYNEQFF
>NA|TRBJ2-7|NA|TRBV6-2/TRBV6-3
TGTGCCAGCAGTTACCACAGATACTACGAGCAGTACTTC
CASSYHRYYEQYF
>many|TRBJ1-2|TRBD1|TRBV19
TGTGCCAGTATCAACCCCGGGACAGCTAACTATGGCTACACCTTC
CASINPGTANYGYTF
>many|TRBJ1-3|NA|TRBV11-2
TGTGCCAGCAGCCACACAGGTGACTCTGGAAACACCATATATTTT
CASSHTGDSGNTIYF
>many|TRBJ2-5|NA|TRBV11-2
TGTGCCAGCAGCTTAAGCCGGGCTTCGCGGGAGACCCAGTACTTC
CASSLSRASRETQYF
>many|TRBJ1-5|TRBD1|TRBV28
TGTGCCAGCAGTCCCAGTACAGGGGATCAGCCCCAGCATTTT
CASSPSTGDQPQHF
>many|TRBJ2-1|TRBD2|TRBV20-1
TGCAGTGCTAAGGGAATTAGCGGGAGGTCCTACAATGAGCAGTTCTTC
CSAKGISGRSYNEQFF
>many|TRBJ2-5|NA|TRBV5-6
TGTGCCAGCAGCTTGGCGATAGCGGTGATCCAAGAGACCCAGTACTTC
CASSLAIAVIQETQYF
>few|TRBJ2-7|TRBD2|TRBV24-1
TGTGCCACCAGTGATATCGGACTAGCGGGAGGTACCCTCTACGAGCAGTACTTC
CATSDIGLAGGTLYEQYF
>NA|TRBJ2-3|TRBD2|TRBV7-3
TGTGCCAGCAGTTCAACAGGTGGCGGGGGGACAGATACGCAGTATTTT
CASSSTGGGGTDTQYF
>many|TRBJ1-6|TRBD1|TRBV28
TGTGCCAGCAGTTTATACCAGGGGGTTAATAATTCACCCCTCCACTTT
CASSLYQGVNNSPLHF
>many|TRBJ1-6|TRBD1|TRBV2
TGTGCCAGCAGTGAGTCAGGGGGAAATTCACCCCTCCACTTT
CASSESGGNSPLHF
>many|TRBJ2-5|TRBD2|TRBV12-3/TRBV12-4
TGTGCCAGCAGCCGACTAGCGGGAGAGACCCAGTACTTC
CASSRLAGETQYF
>many|TRBJ1-4|NA|TRBV7-9
TGTGCCAGCAGCTTCGGGCAGGCGGGCGAAAAACTGTTTTTT
CASSFGQAGEKLFF
>once|TRBJ2-3|NA|TRBV19
TGTGCCAGTAGTTCCGGATGGGCGACAGATACGCAGTATTTT
CASSSGWATDTQYF